This TCR beta chain stems from a study of PD-1 blockade in classical Hodgkin lymphoma. No patient escaped relapse after autologous stem cell transplantation, and brentuximab vedotin exposure varied. In germline, CDR1 is DFQATT, CDR2 SNEGSKA (reference sequence). The germline V and J ends were trimmed by 3 bases and 5 bases, with 7 bases remaining between them. This CDR3 region has 11 residues. Data came from immunoSEQ multiplex PCR; TCRdb stores just in-frame clones and leaves some out. The table shows tens of thousands of clones, with 90% occurring only once. The chain couples TRBV20-1 to TRBJ1-1; D gene uncertain. The material sequenced was peripheral blood mononuclear cells (PBMCs), taken at baseline. The receptor comes from a human donor with classical Hodgkin lymphoma. CDR3 residues: CSAREITEAFF. In DNA form, the CDR3 reads TGCAGTGCTAGGGAAATAACTGAAGCTTTCTTT.